This note documents a single TCR beta chain sequence. Its target is not known. This record comes from a study of beta chain features in type 1 diabetes. Points from the study as a whole: Shorter TCRB CDR3s, moderately but significantly so, were found in Type 1 diabetes patients in all four CD4+ subsets. Sequencing used cDNA, and cells with high TCR expression could therefore be over-represented.

V lost 0 bases and J lost 6, with 14 bases in between. The germline CDR1 and CDR2 sequences are GTSNPN and SVGIG (reference sequence). This CDR3 comprises 14 residues. The sequenced template was cDNA made from the entire isolated RNA. Data came from immunoSEQ multiplex PCR; TCRdb stores just in-frame clones and leaves some out. This table has 360,000 or so clones, roughly a fifth appearing once. The genes are TRBV30 and TRBJ1-1; possible D gene TRBD1, 6 bases. This clonotype was obtained from a woman younger than 35 in good health. Sequenced material: naive CD4+ T cells from blood. This CDR3 is CAWSVGQGWAEAFF. In DNA, the CDR3 is TGTGCCTGGAGTGTGGGGCAGGGGTGGGCTGAAGCTTTCTTT.